The T cell receptor beta chain under discussion was sequenced for a study of early T cells in non-severe SARS-CoV-2 infection. One entry per CDR3 protein, called by TCRdb with MiXCR from the 5' RACE reads. The data contain about 64,000 distinct CDR3 sequences, around 19% of them singletons. The CDR3 loop spans 16 amino acids. V was cut by 4 bases and J by 6 bases, with 21 bases left in between. The chain combines TRBV12-3 or TRBV12-4 with TRBJ1-2, with D perhaps TRBD1 (5 bases). The specimen comprised whole blood, sampled at baseline. This TCR was recovered from an adult who was a healthcare worker with PCR-confirmed SARS-CoV-2 infection or an uninfected control (not recorded which). The CDR3 spells CASSSGPAGGADGYTF. The CDR3 region has the DNA TGTGCCAGCAGTTCTGGGCCTGCAGGAGGGGCGGATGGCTACACCTTC.